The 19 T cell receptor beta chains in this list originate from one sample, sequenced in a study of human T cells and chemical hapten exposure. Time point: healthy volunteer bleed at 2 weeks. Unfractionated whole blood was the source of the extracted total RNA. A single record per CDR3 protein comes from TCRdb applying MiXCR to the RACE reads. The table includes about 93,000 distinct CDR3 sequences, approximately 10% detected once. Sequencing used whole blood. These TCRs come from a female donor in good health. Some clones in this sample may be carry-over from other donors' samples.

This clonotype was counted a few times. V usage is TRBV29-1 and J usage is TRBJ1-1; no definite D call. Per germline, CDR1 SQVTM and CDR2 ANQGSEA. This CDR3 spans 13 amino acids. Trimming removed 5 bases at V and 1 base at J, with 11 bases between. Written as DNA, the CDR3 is TGCAGCGTTCTCGTTGTCCCGAACACTGAAGCTTTCTTT. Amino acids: CSVLVVPNTEAFF.

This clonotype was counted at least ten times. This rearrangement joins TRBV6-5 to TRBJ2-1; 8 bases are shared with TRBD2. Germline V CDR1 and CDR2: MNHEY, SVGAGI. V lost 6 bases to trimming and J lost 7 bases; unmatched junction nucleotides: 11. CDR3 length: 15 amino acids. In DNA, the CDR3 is TGTGCCAGCAGCTCTACCGGGACTAGTATAAATGAGCAGTTCTTC. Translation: CASSSTGTSINEQFF.

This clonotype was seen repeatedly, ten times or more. Here the CDR3 reads CAISVSAGSGYTF. In DNA, the CDR3 is TGTGCCATCAGTGTTTCGGCAGGGAGTGGCTACACCTTC. V usage is TRBV10-3 and J usage is TRBJ1-2, with D possibly matching TRBD1 (5 bases). The V gene's germline CDR1 is ENHRY and CDR2 SYGVKD. The germline V and J ends were trimmed by 4 bases and 7 bases, with 13 bases remaining between them. CDR3 size: 13 residues.

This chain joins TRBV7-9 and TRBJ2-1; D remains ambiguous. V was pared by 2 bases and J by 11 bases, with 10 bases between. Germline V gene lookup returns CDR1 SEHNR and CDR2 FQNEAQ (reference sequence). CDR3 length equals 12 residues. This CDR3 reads CASSLSQMKQFF. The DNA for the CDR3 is TGTGCCAGCAGCTTAAGCCAAATGAAGCAGTTCTTC.

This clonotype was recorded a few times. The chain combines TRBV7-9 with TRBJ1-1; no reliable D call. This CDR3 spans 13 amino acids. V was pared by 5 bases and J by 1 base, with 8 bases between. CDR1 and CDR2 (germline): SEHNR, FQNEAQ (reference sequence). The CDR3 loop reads CASSLTQNTEAFF. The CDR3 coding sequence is TGTGCCAGCAGCCTAACACAGAACACTGAAGCTTTCTTT.

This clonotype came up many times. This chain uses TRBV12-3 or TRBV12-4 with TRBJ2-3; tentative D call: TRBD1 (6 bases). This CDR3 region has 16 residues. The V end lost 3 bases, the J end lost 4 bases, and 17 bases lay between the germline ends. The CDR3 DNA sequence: TGTGCCAGCAGTTTGCGACAGGACCTGCCAGCAGATACGCAGTATTTT. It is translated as CASSLRQDLPADTQYF.

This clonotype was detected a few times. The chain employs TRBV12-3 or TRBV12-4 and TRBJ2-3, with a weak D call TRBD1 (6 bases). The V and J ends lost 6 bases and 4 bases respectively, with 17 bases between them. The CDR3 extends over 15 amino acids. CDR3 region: CASSLRTGQADTQYF. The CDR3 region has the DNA TGTGCCAGCAGCCTAAGAACAGGGCAGGCAGATACGCAGTATTTT.

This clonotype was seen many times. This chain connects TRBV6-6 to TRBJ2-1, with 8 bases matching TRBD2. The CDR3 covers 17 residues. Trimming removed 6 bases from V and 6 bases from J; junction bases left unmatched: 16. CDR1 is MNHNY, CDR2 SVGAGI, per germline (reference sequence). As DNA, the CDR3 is TGTGCCAGCAGCCCCCGTTGGGGTAGCGGGACCCCCAATGAGCAGTTCTTC. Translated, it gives CASSPRWGSGTPNEQFF.

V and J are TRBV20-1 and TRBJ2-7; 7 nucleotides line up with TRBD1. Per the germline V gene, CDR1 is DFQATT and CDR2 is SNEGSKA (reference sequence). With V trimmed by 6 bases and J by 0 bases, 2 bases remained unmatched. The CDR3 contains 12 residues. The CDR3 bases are TGCAGTGCCCGGGACAGCTCCTACGAGCAGTACTTC. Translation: CSARDSSYEQYF.

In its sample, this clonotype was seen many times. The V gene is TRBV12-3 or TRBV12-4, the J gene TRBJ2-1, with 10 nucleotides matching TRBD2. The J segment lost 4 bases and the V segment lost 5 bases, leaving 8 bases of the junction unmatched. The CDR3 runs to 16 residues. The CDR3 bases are TGTGCCAGCAGTCCCCAAGCGGGAGGGATTTACAATGAGCAGTTCTTC. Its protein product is CASSPQAGGIYNEQFF.

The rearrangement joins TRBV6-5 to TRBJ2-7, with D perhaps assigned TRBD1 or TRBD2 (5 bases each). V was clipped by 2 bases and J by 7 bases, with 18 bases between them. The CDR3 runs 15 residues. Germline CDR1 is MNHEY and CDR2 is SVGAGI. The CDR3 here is CASSYGVRGLGEQYF. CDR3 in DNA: TGTGCCAGCAGTTACGGGGTGAGGGGTTTGGGAGAGCAGTACTTC.

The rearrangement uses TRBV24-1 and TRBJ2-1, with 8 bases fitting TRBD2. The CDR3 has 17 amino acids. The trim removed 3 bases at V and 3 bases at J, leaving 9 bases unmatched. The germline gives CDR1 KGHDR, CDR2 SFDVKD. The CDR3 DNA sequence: TGTGCCACCAGTGATCCCCTCGCTAGCGGGCACTACAATGAGCAGTTCTTC. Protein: CATSDPLASGHYNEQFF.

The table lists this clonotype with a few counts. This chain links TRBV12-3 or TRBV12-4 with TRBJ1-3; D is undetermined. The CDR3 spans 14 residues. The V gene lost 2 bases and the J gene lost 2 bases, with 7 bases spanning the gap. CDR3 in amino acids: CASSLTATGNTIYF. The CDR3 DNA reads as TGTGCCAGCAGTTTAACGGCCACTGGAAACACCATATATTTT.

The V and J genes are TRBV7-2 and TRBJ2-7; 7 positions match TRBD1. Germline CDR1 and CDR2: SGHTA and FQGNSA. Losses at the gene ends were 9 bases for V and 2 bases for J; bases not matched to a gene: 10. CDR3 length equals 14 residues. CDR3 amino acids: CARSPGTDPYEQYF. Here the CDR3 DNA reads TGTGCCAGAAGCCCGGGGACAGACCCCTACGAGCAGTACTTC.

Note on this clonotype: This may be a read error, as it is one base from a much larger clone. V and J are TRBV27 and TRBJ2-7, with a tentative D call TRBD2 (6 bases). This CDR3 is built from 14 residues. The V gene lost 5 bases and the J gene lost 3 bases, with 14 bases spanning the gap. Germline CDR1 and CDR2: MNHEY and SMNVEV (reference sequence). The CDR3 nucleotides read TGTGCCAGCAGTATACTAGCAAGGGGCTACGAGCAGTACTTC. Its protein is CASSILARGYEQYF.

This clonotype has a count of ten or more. The CDR3, as DNA: TGTGCCATCAGTGAGGAGTTAAGGGGAGATACGCAGTATTTT. This gives the protein CAISEELRGDTQYF. The rearrangement joins TRBV10-3 to TRBJ2-3, with D possibly being TRBD1 (5 bases). The V end lost 2 bases, the J end lost 5 bases, and 11 bases lay between the germline ends. CDR1 is ENHRY, CDR2 SYGVKD, per germline. This CDR3 is built from 14 residues.

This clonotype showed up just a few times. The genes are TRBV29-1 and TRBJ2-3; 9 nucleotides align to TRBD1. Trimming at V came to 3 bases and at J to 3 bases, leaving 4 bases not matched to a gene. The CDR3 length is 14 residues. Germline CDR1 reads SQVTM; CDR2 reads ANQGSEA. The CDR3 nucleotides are TGCAGCGTTGAGGCACAGGGGGCTACAGATACGCAGTATTTT. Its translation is CSVEAQGATDTQYF.

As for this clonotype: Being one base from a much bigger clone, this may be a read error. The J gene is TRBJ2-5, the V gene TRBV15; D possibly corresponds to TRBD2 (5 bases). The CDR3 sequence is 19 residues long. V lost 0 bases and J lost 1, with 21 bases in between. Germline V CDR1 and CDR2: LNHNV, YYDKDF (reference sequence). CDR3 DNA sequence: TGTGCCACCAGCAGAGATCGGGATGTAGCCCTGGGGTCCCAAGAGACCCAGTACTTC. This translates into CATSRDRDVALGSQETQYF.

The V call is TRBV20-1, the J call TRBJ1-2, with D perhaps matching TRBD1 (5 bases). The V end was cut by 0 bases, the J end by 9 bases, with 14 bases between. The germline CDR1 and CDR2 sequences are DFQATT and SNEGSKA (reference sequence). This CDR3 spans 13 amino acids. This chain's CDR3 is CSARDSAGSRYTF. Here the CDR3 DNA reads TGCAGTGCTAGAGACTCGGCAGGGTCTCGCTACACCTTC.